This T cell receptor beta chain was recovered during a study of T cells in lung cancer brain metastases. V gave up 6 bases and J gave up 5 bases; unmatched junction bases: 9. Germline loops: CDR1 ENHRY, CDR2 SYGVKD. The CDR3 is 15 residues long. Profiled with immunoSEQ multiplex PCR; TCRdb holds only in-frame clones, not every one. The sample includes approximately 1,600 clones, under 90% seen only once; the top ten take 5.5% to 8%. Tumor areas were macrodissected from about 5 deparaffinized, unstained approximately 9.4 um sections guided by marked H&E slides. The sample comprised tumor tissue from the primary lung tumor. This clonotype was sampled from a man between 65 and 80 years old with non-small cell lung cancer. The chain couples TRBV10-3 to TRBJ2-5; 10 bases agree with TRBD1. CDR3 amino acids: CAIRDDRGLGETQYF. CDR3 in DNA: TGTGCCATCAGAGACGACAGGGGGCTTGGGGAGACCCAGTACTTC.